These 24 T cell receptor beta chains share one sample of origin, sequenced in a study of CD8+ T cells in alopecia areata. Indicated treatment: oral pan-JAK inhibitor, 5-10 mg twice daily. Investigators isolated RNA and reverse transcribed it into cDNA to act as the sequencing template. Clones were sequenced by immunoSEQ multiplex PCR, and TCRdb holds only the in-frame ones, with some missing. The top ten clones hold roughly an eighth of a sample with approximately 140,000 clones, 86% of them seen once. Sample: CD8+ T cells sorted from blood, taken at week 4, from a patient treated with tofacitinib. The receptor set was obtained from a human donor with alopecia areata.

This sequence joins TRBV19 and TRBJ2-3; no clear D gene. Trimming pared 4 bases from V and 3 bases from J, leaving 8 bases between. This CDR3 is built from 13 residues. Germline values: CDR1 LNHDA, CDR2 SQIVND (reference sequence). The CDR3 reads CASSNSQTDTQYF. The CDR3 coding sequence is TGTGCCAGTAGTAACAGCCAAACAGATACGCAGTATTTT.

J is TRBJ2-7 and V is TRBV7-6; TRBD1 agrees at 9 bases. V lost 1 base and J lost 3; bases outside the gene matches: 4. Germline assignment: CDR1 SGHVS and CDR2 FNYEAQ. There are 15 residues in the CDR3. The CDR3 protein is CASSLGPGQGYEQYF. The DNA for the CDR3 is TGTGCCAGCAGCTTAGGCCCGGGACAGGGCTACGAGCAGTACTTC. Full variable domain (remainder filled in from reference TRBV7-6 and TRBJ2-7): GAGVSQSPRYKVTKRGQDVALRCDPISGHVSLYWYRQALGQGPEFLTYFNYEAQQDKSGLPNDRFSAERPEGSISTLTIQRTEQRDSAMYRCASSLGPGQGYEQYFGPGTRLTVT.

The rearrangement joins TRBV5-6 to TRBJ2-5; D not resolved. Between the trimmed V and J ends, which lost 0 bases and 2 bases, there was a span of 8 bases. CDR1 and CDR2 from the germline V gene are SGHDT and YYEEEE. The CDR3 covers 14 residues. This chain's CDR3 is CASSLGLPQETQYF. CDR3 DNA sequence: TGTGCCAGCAGCTTGGGACTTCCTCAAGAGACCCAGTACTTC.

The CDR3 loop is CASSHPDAGGNTGELFF. The CDR3 nucleotides are TGTGCCAGCAGCCACCCGGACGCGGGAGGGAACACCGGGGAGCTGTTTTTT. J is TRBJ2-2 and V is TRBV4-2; 8 bases match TRBD2. This CDR3 region has 17 residues. In germline, CDR1 is LGHNA, CDR2 YNFKEQ. V lost 3 bases and J lost 1; bases outside the gene matches: 7.

Only a few counts were recorded for this clone. The chain links TRBV5-6 to TRBJ2-2, with D maybe TRBD2 (5 bases). Germline V gene lookup returns CDR1 SGHDT and CDR2 YYEEEE. This CDR3 region has 15 residues. V lost 6 bases and J 1 base, leaving 13 bases between the germline ends. Written as DNA, the CDR3 is TGTGCCAGCACCTGGCGGGCGAAGAACACCGGGGAGCTGTTTTTT. It yields the protein CASTWRAKNTGELFF. Looking up the rest from reference TRBV5-6 and TRBJ2-2 gives the full variable domain: DAGVTQSPTHLIKTRGQQVTLRCSPKSGHDTVSWYQQALGQGPQFIFQYYEEEERQRGNFPDRFSGHQFPNYSSELNVNALLLGDSALYLCASTWRAKNTGELFFGEGSRLTVL.

CDR3 sequence: CASTLGQGFYEQYF. The CDR3 bases are TGTGCCAGCACCCTGGGACAGGGGTTCTACGAGCAGTACTTC. This chain connects TRBV27 to TRBJ2-7; 10 bases agree with TRBD1. Trimming removed 7 bases from V and 3 bases from J; junction bases left unmatched: 6. The CDR3 is made up of 14 amino acids. Germline V gene data show CDR1 as MNHEY and CDR2 as SMNVEV (reference sequence).

V gene TRBV27 combines with J gene TRBJ2-7; TRBD2 matches at 10 bases. CDR1 is MNHEY, CDR2 SMNVEV, per germline (reference sequence). The CDR3 is 19 amino acids. The V gene end was trimmed by 2 bases and the J gene end by 6 bases; junction bases not matched to a gene: 19. The CDR3 DNA sequence: TGTGCCAGCAGTTTACAGGGGGCCCGCATAGCGGGGGGCTTAGGCGAGCAGTACTTC. This translates into CASSLQGARIAGGLGEQYF.

V is TRBV7-6 and J is TRBJ2-2; D uncertain. V lost 4 bases, J lost 10 bases, and 10 bases lay in between. The CDR3 extends over 12 amino acids. Germline CDR1 reads SGHVS; CDR2 reads FNYEAQ. In nucleotides, the CDR3 is TGTGCCAGCAGCTCCATTTGGGAGGAGCTGTTTTTT. This translates into CASSSIWEELFF.

CDR3 nucleotide sequence: TGCAGCGTTGAATCGGCAGACCACTCCTACGAGCAGTACTTC. It yields the protein CSVESADHSYEQYF. The rearrangement joins TRBV29-1 to TRBJ2-7; no clear D. Germline V gene data show CDR1 as SQVTM and CDR2 as ANQGSEA. This CDR3 has 14 residues. Trimming removed 2 bases from V and 0 bases from J, with 11 bases in between.

This clone was observed once. V is TRBV13 and J is TRBJ2-1; D remains unclear. Trimming took off 3 bases at V and 7 bases at J, with 7 bases between the two ends. The CDR3 length is 12 residues. Germline loops: CDR1 PRHDT, CDR2 FYEKMQ (reference sequence). CDR3 sequence (DNA): TGTGCCAGCAGCTTTACCTCGAATGAGCAGTTCTTC. Protein product: CASSFTSNEQFF. The full variable domain, with the rest looked up from reference TRBV13 and TRBJ2-1, is AAGVIQSPRHLIKEKRETATLKCYPIPRHDTVYWYQQGPGQDPQFLISFYEKMQSDKGSIPDRFSAQQFSDYHSELNMSSLELGDSALYFCASSFTSNEQFFGPGTRLTVL.

This clone was seen just once. The V and J genes are TRBV29-1 and TRBJ1-1; tentative D call: TRBD1 (6 bases). This CDR3 contains 12 residues. The germline CDR1 and CDR2 sequences are SQVTM and ANQGSEA. V lost 6 bases to trimming and J lost 9 bases, with 17 bases between them. The CDR3 sequence: CSVYSGQTQAFF. CDR3 DNA: TGCAGCGTATACTCAGGACAGACCCAAGCTTTCTTT.

The CDR3 DNA reads TGTGCCAGCAGTTTATCAAGTGGGGACGGAGTGAGGGAGCAGTACTTC. Amino acids: CASSLSSGDGVREQYF. This chain joins TRBV27 and TRBJ2-7; tentatively, D is TRBD1 or TRBD2 (5 bases each). Germline loops: CDR1 MNHEY, CDR2 SMNVEV (reference sequence). The CDR3 loop spans 16 amino acids. Trimming pared 0 bases from V and 7 bases from J, leaving 19 bases between.

The J gene is TRBJ1-5, the V gene TRBV14, with unresolved D. This CDR3 contains 13 residues. The germline V gene has CDR1 SGHDN and CDR2 FVKESK. The ends were cut back, 4 bases at V and 4 bases at J, with 8 bases in the middle. Written as DNA, the CDR3 is TGTGCCAGCAGCCCGGGAAAGAATCAGCCCCAGCATTTT. Protein: CASSPGKNQPQHF.

The J gene is TRBJ1-5, the V gene TRBV29-1; TRBD1 is a possible D gene (5 bases). The CDR3 consists of 13 residues. The germline CDR1 and CDR2 sequences are SQVTM and ANQGSEA. V was trimmed by 3 bases and J by 7 bases, leaving 13 bases between them. The CDR3 nucleotides read TGCAGCGTTGAGTCAGGGTCGGGGCAGCCCCAGCATTTT. This translates into CSVESGSGQPQHF.

The chain recombines TRBV25-1 with TRBJ1-1; D is ambiguous. CDR1 MGHDK and CDR2 SYGVNS come from the germline V gene. V shed 0 bases and J shed 6 bases, with 8 bases lying between them. The CDR3 covers 13 residues. The CDR3 region is CASSEYLGAEAFF. The DNA of the CDR3 is TGTGCCAGCAGTGAATATTTAGGTGCTGAAGCTTTCTTT.

The rearrangement joins TRBV13 to TRBJ2-1, with D perhaps matching TRBD2 (5 bases). Per the germline V gene, CDR1 is PRHDT and CDR2 is FYEKMQ (reference sequence). Trimming removed 5 bases at V and 6 bases at J, with 17 bases between. The CDR3 runs 15 residues. CDR3 nucleotide sequence: TGTGCCAGCAGCCCCCGAGGGCTCGCGGGCAATGAGCAGTTCTTC. Protein product: CASSPRGLAGNEQFF.

The chain combines TRBV29-1 with TRBJ2-1; 15 nucleotides match TRBD2. The CDR3 is made up of 17 amino acids. Trimming removed 1 base from V and 8 bases from J; junction bases left unmatched: 9. Germline assignment: CDR1 SQVTM and CDR2 ANQGSEA. The CDR3 region has the DNA TGCAGCGTTGAAGTTTGGGGGACTAGCGGGAGGATTTATGAGCAGTTCTTC. Protein: CSVEVWGTSGRIYEQFF.

This chain connects TRBV25-1 to TRBJ2-1; TRBD1 aligns across 10 bases. V shed 3 bases and J 7 bases; nucleotides not matched to a gene: 9. In germline, CDR1 is MGHDK, CDR2 SYGVNS. This CDR3 spans 16 amino acids. The CDR3 region has the DNA TGTGCCAGCAGTGAGTTAATGGGGACAGGGGTGAATGAGCAGTTCTTC. It specifies CASSELMGTGVNEQFF.

The genes are TRBV29-1 and TRBJ1-1; no clear D gene. V was trimmed by 1 base and J by 6 bases, leaving 9 bases between them. In germline, CDR1 is SQVTM, CDR2 ANQGSEA. The length of the CDR3 is 12 residues. CDR3 DNA: TGCAGCGTTGAAGGGGAGCCGGCTGAAGCTTTCTTT. Its translation is CSVEGEPAEAFF. Drawing the rest from reference TRBV29-1 and TRBJ1-1, the complete variable domain is SAVISQKPSRDICQRGTSLTIQCQVDSQVTMMFWYRQQPGQSLTLIATANQGSEATYESGFVIDKFPISRPNLTFSTLTVSNMSPEDSSIYLCSVEGEPAEAFFGQGTRLTVV.

J is TRBJ1-2 and V is TRBV5-4; 7 bases map to TRBD1. Trimming took 1 base from V and 1 from J; bases not matched to a gene: 1. This CDR3 contains 14 residues. Germline V gene lookup returns CDR1 SGHNT and CDR2 YYREEE (reference sequence). This CDR3 is CASSLRDSNYGYTF. The CDR3, as DNA: TGTGCCAGCAGCTTGCGGGACAGTAACTATGGCTACACCTTC.

This clone has a single count. CDR3: CASSLMDGTYNEQFF. The CDR3 DNA reads TGTGCCAGCAGCTTAATGGATGGGACCTACAATGAGCAGTTCTTC. The chain couples TRBV7-6 to TRBJ2-1; D gene ambiguous. The CDR3 length is 15 residues. The germline CDR1 and CDR2 sequences are SGHVS and FNYEAQ. Trimming pared 2 bases from V and 2 bases from J, leaving 10 bases between.

The chain couples TRBV7-9 to TRBJ2-3; D ambiguous. Per germline, CDR1 SEHNR and CDR2 FQNEAQ (reference sequence). Between the trimmed V and J ends, which lost 7 bases and 5 bases, there was a span of 19 bases. The CDR3 has 15 residues. The CDR3 coding sequence is TGTGCCAGCAATTCGATTGTGGGGTTTAGAGATACGCAGTATTTT. Translating gives CASNSIVGFRDTQYF.

This clone was detected only a few times. The gene calls are TRBV5-6 and TRBJ2-7; D is unclear. The CDR3 is 13 residues long. V was pared by 3 bases and J by 7 bases, with 14 bases between. From germline, CDR1 is SGHDT and CDR2 YYEEEE. The CDR3 sequence is CASSSVGIGEQYF. The CDR3 DNA sequence: TGTGCCAGCAGCTCTGTAGGGATCGGAGAGCAGTACTTC. The full variable domain, its missing parts supplied by reference TRBV5-6 and TRBJ2-7, is DAGVTQSPTHLIKTRGQQVTLRCSPKSGHDTVSWYQQALGQGPQFIFQYYEEEERQRGNFPDRFSGHQFPNYSSELNVNALLLGDSALYLCASSSVGIGEQYFGPGTRLTVT.

The V call is TRBV11-2, the J call TRBJ2-3, with D possibly TRBD2 on 6 matching bases. Germline assignment: CDR1 SGHAT and CDR2 FQNNGV. This CDR3 has 14 residues. V shed 2 bases and J shed 4 bases, with 10 bases lying between them. The CDR3 loop is CASSLREWADTQYF. The CDR3, as DNA: TGTGCCAGCAGCTTACGGGAGTGGGCAGATACGCAGTATTTT.